The 3 T cell receptor beta chains in this list originate from one sample, sequenced in a study of cytomegalovirus exposure and HLA in healthy donors. Researchers ran the PCR with 60 Vbeta and 13 Jbeta primers. Method: immunoSEQ multiplex PCR; TCRdb's copy keeps in-frame clones and lacks some. The data contain around 100,000 clones, around 76% of them singletons. The specimen sequenced was PBMCs. The source of these receptors is a woman in her 50s in good health and CMV-seropositive.

J is TRBJ1-2 and V is TRBV9; 9 nucleotides align to TRBD1. Trimming at V came to 3 bases and at J to 8 bases, leaving 2 bases not matched to a gene. The CDR3 length is 12 residues. CDR1 is SGDLS, CDR2 YYNGEE, per germline. CDR3 DNA sequence: TGTGCCAGCAGCGGGACAGGGGTAGGCTACACCTTC. Amino acids: CASSGTGVGYTF.

The J gene is TRBJ1-1, the V gene TRBV5-1, with D possibly matching TRBD1 (6 bases). The germline gives CDR1 SGHRS, CDR2 YFSETQ. V lost 6 bases, J lost 5 bases, and 20 bases lay in between. This CDR3 is built from 15 residues. The DNA for the CDR3 is TGCGCCAGCACCACTTCGGGGACATTTGATACTGAAGCTTTCTTT. It is translated as CASTTSGTFDTEAFF.

This sequence joins TRBV7-8 and TRBJ1-6; a possible D gene is TRBD1 (6 bases). The V end lost 1 base, the J end lost 8 bases, and 12 bases lay between the germline ends. Germline CDR1 is SGHVS and CDR2 is FQNEAQ. This CDR3 contains 15 residues. In DNA form, the CDR3 reads TGTGCCAGCAGCTTAGTTGCAGGGGTGGATTCACCCCTCCACTTT. This codes for CASSLVAGVDSPLHF.